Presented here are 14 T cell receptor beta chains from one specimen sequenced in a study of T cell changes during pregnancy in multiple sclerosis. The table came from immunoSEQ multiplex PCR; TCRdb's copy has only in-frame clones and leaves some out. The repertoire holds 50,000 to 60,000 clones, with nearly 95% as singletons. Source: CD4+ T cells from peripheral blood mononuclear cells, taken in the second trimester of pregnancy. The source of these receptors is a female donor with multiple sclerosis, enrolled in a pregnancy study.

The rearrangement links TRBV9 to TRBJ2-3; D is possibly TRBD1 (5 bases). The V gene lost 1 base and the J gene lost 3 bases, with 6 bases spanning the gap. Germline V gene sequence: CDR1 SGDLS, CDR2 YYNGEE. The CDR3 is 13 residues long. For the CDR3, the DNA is TGTGCCAGCAGCGTAACAGGTACAGATACGCAGTATTTT. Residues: CASSVTGTDTQYF.

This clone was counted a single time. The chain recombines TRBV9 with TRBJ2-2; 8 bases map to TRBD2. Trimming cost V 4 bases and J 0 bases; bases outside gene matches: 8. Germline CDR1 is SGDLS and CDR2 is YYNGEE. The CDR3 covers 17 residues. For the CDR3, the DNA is TGTGCCAGCAGCCCCGCCCCGACTAGCGCGAACACCGGGGAGCTGTTTTTT. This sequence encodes CASSPAPTSANTGELFF.

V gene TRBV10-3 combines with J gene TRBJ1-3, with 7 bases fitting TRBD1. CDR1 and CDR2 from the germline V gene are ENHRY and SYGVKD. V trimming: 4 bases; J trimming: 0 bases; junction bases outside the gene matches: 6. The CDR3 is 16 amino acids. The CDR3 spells CAISGVQGISGNTIYF. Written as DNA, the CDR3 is TGTGCCATCAGTGGGGTACAGGGGATCTCTGGAAACACCATATATTTT.

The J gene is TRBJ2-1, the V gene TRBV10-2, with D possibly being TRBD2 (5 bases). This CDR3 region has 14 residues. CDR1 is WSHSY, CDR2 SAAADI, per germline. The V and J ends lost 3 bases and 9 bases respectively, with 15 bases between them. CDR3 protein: CASSDRAETGEQFF. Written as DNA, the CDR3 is TGCGCCAGCAGTGATAGAGCGGAAACGGGTGAGCAGTTCTTC.

CDR3 amino acids: CASSPQTMNTEAFF. The CDR3 DNA sequence: TGTGCCAGCTCACCACAGACTATGAACACTGAAGCTTTCTTT. This chain connects TRBV18 to TRBJ1-1; no firm D call. Germline V CDR1 and CDR2: KGHSH, LQKENI. This CDR3 is 14 amino acids long. Trimming pared 1 base from V and 0 bases from J, leaving 6 bases between.

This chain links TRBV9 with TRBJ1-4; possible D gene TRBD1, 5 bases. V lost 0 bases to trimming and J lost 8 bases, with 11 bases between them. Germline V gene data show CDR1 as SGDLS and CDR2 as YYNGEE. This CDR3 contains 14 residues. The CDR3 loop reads CASSVGAGLEKLFF. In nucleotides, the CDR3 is TGTGCCAGCAGCGTAGGGGCAGGGCTGGAAAAACTGTTTTTT.

The CDR3 reads CASSQVGGRASQPQHF. The CDR3 nucleotides read TGTGCCAGCAGCCAAGTAGGTGGGAGGGCCAGTCAGCCCCAGCATTTT. The chain combines TRBV4-2 with TRBJ1-5; D is unresolved. Deletions cut 1 base from V and 6 bases from J, with 16 bases between. The CDR3 consists of 16 residues. The germline V gene encodes CDR1 LGHNA and CDR2 YNFKEQ.

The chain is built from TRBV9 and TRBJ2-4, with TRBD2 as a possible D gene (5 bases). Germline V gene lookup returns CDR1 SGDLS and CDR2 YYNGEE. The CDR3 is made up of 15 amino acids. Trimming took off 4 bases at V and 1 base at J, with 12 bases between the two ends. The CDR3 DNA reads TGTGCCAGCAGCACCGGGGATGGGGCCAAAAACATTCAGTACTTC. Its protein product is CASSTGDGAKNIQYF.

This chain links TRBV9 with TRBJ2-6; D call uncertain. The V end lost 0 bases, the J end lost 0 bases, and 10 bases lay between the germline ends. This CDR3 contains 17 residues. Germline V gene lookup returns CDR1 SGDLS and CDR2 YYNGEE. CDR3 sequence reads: CASSVGRRFSGANVLTF. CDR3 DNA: TGTGCCAGCAGCGTAGGGCGGCGTTTCTCTGGGGCCAACGTCCTGACTTTC.

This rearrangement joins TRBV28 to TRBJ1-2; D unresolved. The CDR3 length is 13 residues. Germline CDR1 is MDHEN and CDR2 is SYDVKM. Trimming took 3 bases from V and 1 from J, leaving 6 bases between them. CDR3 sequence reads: CASSFKNNYGYTF. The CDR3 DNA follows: TGTGCCAGCAGTTTTAAAAATAACTATGGCTACACCTTC.

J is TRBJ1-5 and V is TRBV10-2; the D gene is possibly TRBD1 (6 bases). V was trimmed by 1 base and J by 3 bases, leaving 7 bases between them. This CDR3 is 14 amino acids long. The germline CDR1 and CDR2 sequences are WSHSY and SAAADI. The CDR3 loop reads CASSEYRVNQPQHF. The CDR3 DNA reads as TGCGCCAGCAGTGAGTACAGGGTCAATCAGCCCCAGCATTTT.

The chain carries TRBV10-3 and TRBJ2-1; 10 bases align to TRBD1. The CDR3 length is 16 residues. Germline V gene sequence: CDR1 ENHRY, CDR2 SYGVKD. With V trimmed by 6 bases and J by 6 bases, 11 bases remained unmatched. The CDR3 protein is CAIRSRDRGGSNEQFF. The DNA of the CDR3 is TGTGCCATCAGAAGCCGGGACAGGGGTGGGAGCAATGAGCAGTTCTTC.

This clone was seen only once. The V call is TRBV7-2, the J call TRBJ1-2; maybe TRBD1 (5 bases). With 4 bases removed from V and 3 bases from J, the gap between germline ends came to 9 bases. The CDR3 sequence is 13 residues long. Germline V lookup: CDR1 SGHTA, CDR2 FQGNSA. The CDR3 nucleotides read TGTGCCAGCAGCTACCAGGGTGACTATGGCTACACCTTC. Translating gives CASSYQGDYGYTF.

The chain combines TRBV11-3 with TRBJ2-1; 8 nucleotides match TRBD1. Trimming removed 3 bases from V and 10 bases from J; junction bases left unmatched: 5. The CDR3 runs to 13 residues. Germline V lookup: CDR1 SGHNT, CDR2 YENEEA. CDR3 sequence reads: CASSFGQGREQFF. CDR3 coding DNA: TGTGCCAGCAGCTTTGGACAGGGCCGCGAGCAGTTCTTC. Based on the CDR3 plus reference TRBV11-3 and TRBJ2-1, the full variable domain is EAGVVQSPRYKIIEKKQPVAFWCNPISGHNTLYWYLQNLGQGPELLIRYENEEAVDDSQLPKDRFSAERLKGVDSTLKIQPAELGDSAVYLCASSFGQGREQFFGPGTRLTVL.